This T cell receptor (beta chain) was retrieved from a study of human T cells and chemical hapten exposure. This clonotype was counted between two and nine times. The time point here: pre-sensitization, week 0. Sample treatment: therapeutic diphenylcyclopropenone sensitization with weekly scalp DPC. TCRdb called the RACE reads again in MiXCR, with one record for every CDR3 protein. The sample yields a few hundred thousand distinct CDR3 sequences, 4.5% to 7% seen once. CDR1 is MGHRA and CDR2 is YSYEKL in the germline V gene. CDR3 length: 20 residues. V trimming: 2 bases; J trimming: 0 bases; junction bases outside the gene matches: 16.

The gene calls are TRBV4-1 and TRBJ1-1; TRBD1 aligns across 9 bases. Sequencing was performed on whole blood, taken in connection with sensitization to the hapten diphenylcyclopropenone (DPC). The receptor's source is a woman aged 18-29 years with alopecia areata. Some clones in this sample may be carry-over from other donors' samples. The CDR3 sequence is CASSQSLGTGMRAMNTEAFF. Written as DNA, the CDR3 is TGCGCCAGCAGCCAATCCCTAGGGACAGGGATGAGGGCCATGAACACTGAAGCTTTCTTT.